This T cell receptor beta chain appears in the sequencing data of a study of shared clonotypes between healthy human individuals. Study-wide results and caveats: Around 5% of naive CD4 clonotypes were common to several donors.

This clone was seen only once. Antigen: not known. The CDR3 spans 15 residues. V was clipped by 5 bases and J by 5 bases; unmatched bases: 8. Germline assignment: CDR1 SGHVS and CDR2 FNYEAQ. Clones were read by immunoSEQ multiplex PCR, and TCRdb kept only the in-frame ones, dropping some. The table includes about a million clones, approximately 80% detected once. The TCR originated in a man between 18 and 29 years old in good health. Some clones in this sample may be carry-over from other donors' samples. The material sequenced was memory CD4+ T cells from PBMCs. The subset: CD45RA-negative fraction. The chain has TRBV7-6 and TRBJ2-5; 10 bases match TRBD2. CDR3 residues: CASSPPSGRQETQYF. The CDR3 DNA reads TGTGCCAGCAGCCCCCCTAGCGGGAGACAGGAGACCCAGTACTTC.